The 7 T cell receptor beta chains listed next were all sequenced from one sample in a study of OX40 agonist ivuxolimab in advanced cancers. Libraries were prepared by immunoSEQ multiplex PCR; TCRdb keeps only in-frame clonotypes and omits some of them. Among around 70,000 clones listed, 84% were seen once. The sample consisted of CD4+ or CD8+ T cells sorted from blood, taken in a trial of the OX40 agonist ivuxolimab. These receptor sequences come from an adult with an advanced solid tumor such as melanoma, head and neck, liver or kidney cancer.

This chain connects TRBV28 to TRBJ2-7; TRBD1 might be the D (6 bases). Trimming left V 5 bases short and J 5 bases short, with 19 bases between. Germline V lookup: CDR1 MDHEN, CDR2 SYDVKM. CDR3 length: 15 residues. The CDR3 is CASSLPTDSGDEQYF. DNA for the CDR3: TGTGCCAGCAGTCTCCCCACGGACAGTGGTGACGAGCAGTACTTC.

The chain carries TRBV29-1 and TRBJ2-7; D remains ambiguous. The germline CDR1 and CDR2 sequences are SQVTM and ANQGSEA. This CDR3 contains 13 residues. The V end lost 0 bases, the J end lost 10 bases, and 16 bases lay between the germline ends. The CDR3 nucleotides are TGCAGCGTTGAAGATGGCAGCCGGAGCCTCCAGTACTTC. This encodes CSVEDGSRSLQYF.

V and J are TRBV6-6 and TRBJ2-1, with 10 nucleotides matching TRBD1. The V and J ends lost 2 bases and 5 bases, in that order; junction bases with no gene match: 6. Germline-derived CDR1 and CDR2 are MNHNY and SVGAGI (reference sequence). This CDR3 contains 16 residues. In nucleotides, the CDR3 is TGTGCCAGCAGTTACAGGGGACAGGGGTCCCACAATGAGCAGTTCTTC. Its protein is CASSYRGQGSHNEQFF.

This rearrangement joins TRBV28 to TRBJ1-3; no definite D call. There are 16 residues in the CDR3. The V gene's germline CDR1 is MDHEN and CDR2 SYDVKM. Between the trimmed V and J ends, which lost 4 bases and 0 bases, there was a span of 13 bases. This CDR3 reads CASSYRWENSGNTIYF. In DNA, the CDR3 is TGTGCCAGCAGTTACCGTTGGGAAAACTCTGGAAACACCATATATTTT.

This clone was seen just once. V and J are TRBV14 and TRBJ2-3; 7 nucleotides match TRBD1. The ends lost 2 bases at V and 6 bases at J; junction bases unmatched: 8. The CDR3 has 15 amino acids. In germline, CDR1 is SGHDN, CDR2 FVKESK. The CDR3 coding sequence is TGTGCCAGCAGCCAAACCCGACAGGGTGCCGATACGCAGTATTTT. Translated: CASSQTRQGADTQYF.

This clone was counted between two and nine times. The chain has TRBV12-5 and TRBJ2-2; TRBD1 matches 9 bases. The CDR3 runs to 15 residues. The germline V gene encodes CDR1 LGHNT and CDR2 FRNRAP. J lost 2 bases, V lost 4 bases, and 2 bases had no gene match. CDR3 in amino acids: CASGSGQGNTGELFF. CDR3 sequence (DNA): TGTGCTAGTGGTTCGGGACAGGGTAACACCGGGGAGCTGTTTTTT.

The rearrangement uses TRBV19 and TRBJ2-5; D remains ambiguous. Germline CDR1 reads LNHDA; CDR2 reads SQIVND (reference sequence). Between the trimmed V and J ends, which lost 2 bases and 2 bases, there was a span of 6 bases. The CDR3 spans 13 residues. CDR3 in DNA: TGTGCCAGTAGTATAACGATACAAGAGACCCAGTACTTC. This encodes CASSITIQETQYF.